This TCR beta chain was retrieved from a study of blood T cell repertoires in COVID-19. As for the study in general: Whether acute or convalescent, the COVID-19 samples came from the United States, Italy and Spain. From T cells, B-cell-depleted T cells, or PBMCs came the material, which was cDNA or gDNA.

Original processing notes: By means of reference gene primer amplification, nucleated cell counts were estimated. Measured with immunoSEQ multiplex PCR; TCRdb has only the in-frame clones, and not every one. Clone size and the V and J calls come from that table; the DNA yielded D and trimming. This repertoire shows 120,000 or so clones, over 75% found once; its top ten account for about 3.6%. Germline CDR1 reads SNHLY; CDR2 reads FYNNEI. The CDR3 loop spans 13 amino acids. The V end was cut by 6 bases, the J end by 4 bases, with 12 bases between. This clone has just one count. This receptor was identified in a woman aged 55-70 years with acute or convalescent COVID-19. The chain employs TRBV2 and TRBJ1-2; maybe TRBD1 (6 bases). Sequencing was carried out using peripheral blood. The CDR3 nucleotides are TGTGCCAGCAGCGACCAACAGGGCTATGGCTACACCTTC. This codes for CASSDQQGYGYTF.